This T cell receptor (beta chain) was obtained from a study of T cell responses to AZD1222 COVID-19 vaccine. Generated by immunoSEQ multiplex PCR, the TCRdb table keeps only in-frame clones and is missing some. The top ten hold approximately 4.5% of the sample, which has about 120,000 clones, about 90% seen once. Study results and caveats: Repertoires were obtained solely post-peak T cell response. A rise in Spike-specific TCR breadth and depth followed two AZD1222 doses. Distributed over spike, vaccine-associated CD4 TCRs predominated at 160-218 and 743-854.

This clone was observed once. The target antigen is unknown. The CDR3 consists of 16 residues. The germline CDR1 and CDR2 sequences are SGDLS and YYNGEE. The junction had 8 bases not matched to a gene; V was cut back by 3 bases and J by 4 bases. The clonotype was recovered from an adult in good health. The material sequenced was peripheral blood, taken on day 0 of MenACWY control vaccination. The V gene is TRBV9, the J gene TRBJ2-5; the match to TRBD2 covers 11 bases. The CDR3 DNA reads as TGTGCCAGCAGCGCAGTACTAGCGGGAGCGGGAGAGACCCAGTACTTC. Amino acids: CASSAVLAGAGETQYF.